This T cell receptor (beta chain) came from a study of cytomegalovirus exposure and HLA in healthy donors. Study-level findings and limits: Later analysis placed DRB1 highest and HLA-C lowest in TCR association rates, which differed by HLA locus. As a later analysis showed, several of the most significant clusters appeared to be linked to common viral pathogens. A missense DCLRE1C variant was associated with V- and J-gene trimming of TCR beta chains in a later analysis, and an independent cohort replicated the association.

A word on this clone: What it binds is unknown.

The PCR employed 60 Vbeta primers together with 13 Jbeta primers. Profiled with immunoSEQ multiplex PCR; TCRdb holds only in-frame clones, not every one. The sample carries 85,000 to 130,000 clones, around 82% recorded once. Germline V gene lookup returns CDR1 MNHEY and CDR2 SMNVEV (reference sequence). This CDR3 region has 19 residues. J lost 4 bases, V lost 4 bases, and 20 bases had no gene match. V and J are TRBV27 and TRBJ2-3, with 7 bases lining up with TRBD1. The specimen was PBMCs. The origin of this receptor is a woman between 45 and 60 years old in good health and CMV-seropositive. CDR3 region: CASSSSYFRGMGQADTQYF. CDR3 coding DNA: TGTGCCAGCAGTTCCTCATATTTCAGGGGGATGGGTCAGGCAGATACGCAGTATTTT.